The 11 T cell receptor beta chains reported below all come from one sample, sequenced in a study of a mutant IDH1 vaccine in newly diagnosed glioma. Repertoires were generated with immunoSEQ multiplex PCR, while TCRdb's copy carries only in-frame clones and drops some. This sample has under 150,000 clones; 90% occur once, and the top ten carry 0.6% to 0.75%. Their target antigens are unknown. The time point is: week 11, during vaccination. One vaccine dose held 300 ug of mutant IDH1 20-mer peptide and came with topical imiquimod. This specimen was PBMCs, taken from a glioma patient whose treatment included an IDH1 peptide vaccine. These receptors all come from a woman in her forties or fifties with glioma.

Here the CDR3 reads CSVSKPGLEQGEQYF. In nucleotides, the CDR3 is TGCAGCGTTAGCAAACCGGGACTGGAACAGGGCGAGCAGTACTTC. The genes are TRBV29-1 and TRBJ2-7; D possibly uses TRBD1 or TRBD2 (6 bases each). This CDR3 is 15 amino acids long. Deletions cut 5 bases from V and 6 bases from J, with 23 bases between. The V gene's germline CDR1 is SQVTM and CDR2 ANQGSEA.

Only a few counts were recorded for this clone. The CDR3 DNA is TGTGCCAGCAGTCTCAACCTCATGAACACTGAAGCTTTCTTT. Its protein is CASSLNLMNTEAFF. The chain carries TRBV27 and TRBJ1-1; D call uncertain. The CDR3 is 14 residues long. Germline CDR1 is MNHEY and CDR2 is SMNVEV (reference sequence). The V end was cut by 5 bases, the J end by 0 bases, with 10 bases between.

The rearrangement links TRBV5-6 to TRBJ1-6; possibly TRBD1 for D (5 bases). Between the trimmed V and J ends, which lost 1 base and 8 bases, there was a span of 7 bases. Germline assignment: CDR1 SGHDT and CDR2 YYEEEE. The CDR3 length is 13 residues. The CDR3 loop reads CASSLSGHSPLHF. As DNA, the CDR3 is TGTGCCAGCAGCTTGTCGGGGCATTCACCCCTCCACTTT. The full variable domain, completed using reference TRBV5-6 and TRBJ1-6, is DAGVTQSPTHLIKTRGQQVTLRCSPKSGHDTVSWYQQALGQGPQFIFQYYEEEERQRGNFPDRFSGHQFPNYSSELNVNALLLGDSALYLCASSLSGHSPLHFGNGTRLTVT.

In this sample, this clone turned up once. The chain recombines TRBV2 with TRBJ2-7; D possibly corresponds to TRBD1 (5 bases). Germline CDR1 is SNHLY and CDR2 is FYNNEI. V dropped 11 bases and J dropped 2 bases, with 19 bases sitting between them. CDR3 length: 14 residues. In nucleotides, the CDR3 is TGTGCCGGTCATCAGACAGAACCTCCCTACGAGCAGTACTTC. Its translation is CAGHQTEPPYEQYF.

The CDR3 reads CAISESGEETQYF. In DNA, the CDR3 is TGTGCCATCAGTGAGTCAGGGGAAGAGACCCAGTACTTC. The chain combines TRBV10-3 with TRBJ2-5; D is perhaps TRBD1 (5 bases). V lost 0 bases and J lost 3, with 5 bases in between. The CDR3 has 13 amino acids. The germline gives CDR1 ENHRY, CDR2 SYGVKD.

This chain connects TRBV9 to TRBJ2-2; maybe TRBD2 (5 bases). V shed 7 bases and J shed 0 bases, with 10 bases lying between them. The CDR3 spans 14 residues. Germline CDR1 SGDLS, CDR2 YYNGEE. The CDR3 region is CASQSGANTGELFF. Here the CDR3 DNA reads TGTGCCAGCCAGAGCGGAGCGAACACCGGGGAGCTGTTTTTT.

The chain has TRBV5-8 and TRBJ1-5; D may be TRBD1 (6 bases). The ends were cut back, 4 bases at V and 0 bases at J, with 14 bases in the middle. Germline V gives CDR1 SGHTS, CDR2 YDEGEE. The CDR3 loop spans 16 amino acids. CDR3: CASSTTGKGSNQPQHF. For the CDR3, the DNA is TGTGCCAGCAGCACTACAGGGAAAGGTAGCAATCAGCCCCAGCATTTT.

The chain recombines TRBV28 with TRBJ2-1; D possibly corresponds to TRBD2 (7 bases). This CDR3 spans 17 amino acids. Trimming left V 5 bases short and J 6 bases short, with 23 bases between. Germline CDR1 MDHEN, CDR2 SYDVKM. CDR3 protein: CASSPPAGTRGGNEQFF. DNA for the CDR3: TGTGCCAGCAGTCCTCCAGCCGGGACAAGGGGGGGCAATGAGCAGTTCTTC.

With respect to this clone: The sample has other DNA sequences that encode this CDR3 too. The chain couples TRBV18 to TRBJ2-5; D not certain. CDR1 and CDR2 (germline): KGHSH, LQKENI. Trimming pared 6 bases from V and 4 bases from J, leaving 6 bases between. The CDR3 extends over 11 amino acids. CDR3 sequence (DNA): TGTGCCAGCTCCCCGGGAGAGACCCAGTACTTC. This gives the protein CASSPGETQYF.

The chain uses TRBV25-1 and TRBJ1-2, with a tentative D call TRBD1 (5 bases). CDR1 and CDR2 (germline): MGHDK, SYGVNS. The germline V and J ends were trimmed by 6 bases and 3 bases, with 14 bases remaining between them. The CDR3 contains 14 residues. CDR3 nucleotides: TGTGCCAGCAGCCCGGGAGGGGAGGACTATGGCTACACCTTC. Translation gives CASSPGGEDYGYTF.

This chain connects TRBV6-1 to TRBJ2-3, with 8 bases that match TRBD2. CDR1 and CDR2 from the germline V gene are MNHNS and SASEGT. Trimming removed 7 bases from V and 4 bases from J; junction bases left unmatched: 7. CDR3 length equals 14 residues. The CDR3 reads CASIQRGRSDTQYF. The CDR3 DNA follows: TGTGCCAGCATCCAGCGGGGGAGGTCAGATACGCAGTATTTT.